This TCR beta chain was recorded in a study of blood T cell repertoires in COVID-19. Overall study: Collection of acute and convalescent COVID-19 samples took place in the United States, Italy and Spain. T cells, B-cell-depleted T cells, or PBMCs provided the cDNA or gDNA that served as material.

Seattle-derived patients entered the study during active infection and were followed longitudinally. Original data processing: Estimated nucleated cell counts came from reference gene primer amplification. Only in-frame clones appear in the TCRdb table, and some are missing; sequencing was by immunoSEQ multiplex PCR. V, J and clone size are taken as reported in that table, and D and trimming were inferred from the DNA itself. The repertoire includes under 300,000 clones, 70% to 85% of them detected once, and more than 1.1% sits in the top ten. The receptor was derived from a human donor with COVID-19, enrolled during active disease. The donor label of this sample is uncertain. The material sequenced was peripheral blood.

DNA for the CDR3: TGTGCCACCAGTGATACCCCCATGAGCGGGAGAGGAACAGATACGCAGTATTTT. This sequence encodes CATSDTPMSGRGTDTQYF. The genes are TRBV24-1 and TRBJ2-3; 8 positions agree with TRBD2. Germline V CDR1 and CDR2: KGHDR, SFDVKD. The CDR3 is 18 amino acids. Germline trimming cut 3 bases from V and 3 bases from J; bases unmatched to any gene: 13.